This entry features one T cell receptor (beta chain) sequence. These data originate in a study of T cell changes during pregnancy in multiple sclerosis. TCRdb keeps only in-frame clones here, not all; method: immunoSEQ multiplex PCR. The repertoire holds over 60,000 clones, 96% seen once, with 2% to 2.5% in the top ten. V lost 3 bases to trimming and J lost 3 bases; unmatched junction nucleotides: 4. The CDR3 loop spans 14 amino acids. From germline, CDR1 is MNHEY and CDR2 SMNVEV (reference sequence). The origin of this receptor is a female donor with multiple sclerosis, enrolled in a pregnancy study. Sequenced here: CD8+ T cells from peripheral blood mononuclear cells, sampled after pregnancy. The rearrangement links TRBV27 to TRBJ1-1; 7 bases agree with TRBD1. In nucleotides, the CDR3 is TGTGCCAGCAGTTTCCATGGGACAGACACTGAAGCTTTCTTT. This gives the protein CASSFHGTDTEAFF.